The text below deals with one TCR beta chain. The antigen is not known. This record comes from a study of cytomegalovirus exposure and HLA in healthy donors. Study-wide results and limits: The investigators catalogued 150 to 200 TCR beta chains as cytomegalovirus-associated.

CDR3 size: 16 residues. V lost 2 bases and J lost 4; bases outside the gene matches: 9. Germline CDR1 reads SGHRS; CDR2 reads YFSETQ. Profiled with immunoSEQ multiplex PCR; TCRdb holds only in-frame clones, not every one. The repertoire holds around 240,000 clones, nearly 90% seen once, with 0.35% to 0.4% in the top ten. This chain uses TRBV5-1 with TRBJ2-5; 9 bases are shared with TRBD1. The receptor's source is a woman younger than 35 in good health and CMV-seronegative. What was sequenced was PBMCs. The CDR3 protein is CASSLPYRGRAETQYF. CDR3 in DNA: TGCGCCAGCAGCTTACCTTACAGGGGGCGCGCAGAGACCCAGTACTTC.